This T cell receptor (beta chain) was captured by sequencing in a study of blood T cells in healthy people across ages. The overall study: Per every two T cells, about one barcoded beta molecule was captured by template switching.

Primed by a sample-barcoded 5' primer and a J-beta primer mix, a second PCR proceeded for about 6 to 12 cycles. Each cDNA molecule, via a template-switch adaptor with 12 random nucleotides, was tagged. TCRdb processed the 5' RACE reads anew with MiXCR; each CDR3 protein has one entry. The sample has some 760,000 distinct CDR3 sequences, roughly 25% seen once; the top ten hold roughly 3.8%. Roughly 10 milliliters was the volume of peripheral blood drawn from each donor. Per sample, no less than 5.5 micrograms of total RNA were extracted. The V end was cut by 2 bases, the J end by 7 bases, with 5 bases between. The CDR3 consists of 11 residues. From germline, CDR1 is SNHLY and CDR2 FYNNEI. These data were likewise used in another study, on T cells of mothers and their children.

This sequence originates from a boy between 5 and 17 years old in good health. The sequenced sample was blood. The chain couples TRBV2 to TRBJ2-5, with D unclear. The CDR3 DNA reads TGTGCCAGCAGTGAATCAACGACCCAGTACTTC. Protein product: CASSESTTQYF. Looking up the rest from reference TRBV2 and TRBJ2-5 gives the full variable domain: EPEVTQTPSHQVTQMGQEVILRCVPISNHLYFYWYRQILGQKVEFLVSFYNNEISEKSEIFDDQFSVERPDGSNFTLKIRSTKLEDSAMYFCASSESTTQYFGPGTRLLVL.